The sequence of this T cell receptor (beta chain) was determined in a study of T cell responses to AZD1222 COVID-19 vaccine. Background on the study: Second doses were pooled across both intervals (about 4 or about 12 weeks). General study findings and limits: As reported, nearly half of all spike-specific TCRs target variant regions that are unmutated. The CD4 TCRs associated with vaccination extended across spike and predominated at 160-218 and 743-854. Rises in breadth and depth of Spike-specific TCRs came after two AZD1222 doses.

The V gene's germline CDR1 is MNHEY and CDR2 SMNVEV (reference sequence). This CDR3 is 15 amino acids long. V lost 3 bases and J 4 bases, leaving 16 bases between the germline ends. Measured with immunoSEQ multiplex PCR; TCRdb has only the in-frame clones, and not every one. The profile shows under 130,000 clones, about 80% of them singletons. This clone came up a few times. Its antigen is as yet unknown. The sequence was collected from an adult in good health. J is TRBJ2-7 and V is TRBV27, with a possible D match to TRBD2 (6 bases). Source: peripheral blood, taken on day 0 of AZD1222 vaccination. The CDR3 loop reads CASSLGGWFPYEQYF. The CDR3 bases are TGTGCCAGCAGTTTGGGGGGTTGGTTCCCGTACGAGCAGTACTTC.